This T cell receptor (beta chain) comes out of a study of T cells after yellow fever vaccination. TCRdb called the 5' RACE reads again in MiXCR, with one record for every CDR3 protein. The table has 300,000 to 350,000 distinct CDR3 sequences, about 4% seen once. This clonotype has at least ten counts. Sequences were derived from PBMCs, sampled 5 days after the yellow fever booster vaccination. The receptor's source is a man younger than 35 who received the YFV17D yellow fever vaccine.

The CDR3: CASSLGVQGDTQYF. Here the CDR3 DNA reads TGCGCCAGCAGCTTGGGTGTGCAAGGAGATACGCAGTATTTT. The J gene is TRBJ2-3, the V gene TRBV5-1; no clear D gene. CDR3 length: 14 amino acids. Germline CDR1 and CDR2: SGHRS and YFSETQ. Between the trimmed V and J ends, which lost 0 bases and 5 bases, there was a span of 10 bases.